Each of the 30 T cell receptor beta chains below was sequenced from the same sample in a study of OX40 agonist ivuxolimab in advanced cancers. TCRdb keeps only in-frame clones here, not all; method: immunoSEQ multiplex PCR. This table holds 95,000 to 150,000 clones, approximately 92% found once. The sequenced sample was CD4+ or CD8+ T cells sorted from blood, obtained in a trial of the OX40 agonist ivuxolimab. These receptors all stem from an adult with an advanced solid tumor such as melanoma, head and neck, liver or kidney cancer.

The CDR3 spells CASSPLTLDRRGTGPEAFF. CDR3 DNA sequence: TGTGCCAGCAGTCCGCTAACGCTCGACCGCAGGGGGACGGGGCCTGAAGCTTTCTTT. The chain is built from TRBV27 and TRBJ1-1; TRBD1 agrees at 7 bases. The junction had 24 bases not matched to a gene; V was cut back by 5 bases and J by 6 bases. Germline V gene lookup returns CDR1 MNHEY and CDR2 SMNVEV (reference sequence). This CDR3 has 19 residues.

This chain connects TRBV19 to TRBJ1-3, with a possible D match to TRBD1 (6 bases). This CDR3 has 14 residues. The V gene lost 7 bases and the J gene lost 2 bases, with 12 bases spanning the gap. Germline assignment: CDR1 LNHDA and CDR2 SQIVND (reference sequence). CDR3 nucleotide sequence: TGTGCCAGTATCGGACAGCTAGCTGGAAACACCATATATTTT. Translated: CASIGQLAGNTIYF.

The chain uses TRBV5-1 and TRBJ2-1; D not resolved. Germline V CDR1 and CDR2: SGHRS, YFSETQ. The V and J ends lost 0 bases and 9 bases respectively, with 7 bases between them. The CDR3 is 12 amino acids. The chain's CDR3 is CASSLGAIEQFF. For the CDR3, the DNA is TGCGCCAGCAGCTTGGGCGCAATTGAGCAGTTCTTC.

The V call is TRBV6-1, the J call TRBJ2-3, with TRBD2 matching over 7 bases. The CDR3 extends over 15 amino acids. V lost 4 bases to trimming and J lost 4 bases; unmatched junction nucleotides: 8. Germline CDR1 is MNHNS and CDR2 is SASEGT. CDR3 in DNA: TGTGCCAGCAGTGTGAGGGCGGGAGCAGCAGATACGCAGTATTTT. This encodes CASSVRAGAADTQYF.

The J gene is TRBJ1-2, the V gene TRBV6-6; a possible D gene is TRBD1 (6 bases). Per germline, CDR1 MNHNY and CDR2 SVGAGI (reference sequence). This CDR3 has 15 residues. V lost 7 bases to trimming and J lost 6 bases, with 21 bases between them. In DNA form, the CDR3 reads TGTGCCAGCACCGTTCCAGGTACAGGGTCTGATGGCTACACCTTC. Translating gives CASTVPGTGSDGYTF.

This clone was picked up one time. The V gene is TRBV14, the J gene TRBJ2-1, with D perhaps matching TRBD1 or TRBD2 (5 bases each). This CDR3 contains 16 residues. Germline CDR1 SGHDN, CDR2 FVKESK. Trimming shortened V by 0 bases and J by 8 bases, and 17 bases separated the two germline ends. As DNA, the CDR3 is TGTGCCAGCAGCCAAGATTGGGGGAGAGTTTCGGATGAGCAGTTCTTC. Translated: CASSQDWGRVSDEQFF.

The chain employs TRBV6-5 and TRBJ2-1, with 10 bases that match TRBD1. The CDR3 totals 15 residues. V lost 2 bases and J lost 7; bases outside the gene matches: 5. The V gene's germline CDR1 is MNHEY and CDR2 SVGAGI. The CDR3 protein is CASSYRGQGVNEQFF. The CDR3 nucleotides are TGTGCCAGCAGTTACCGCGGACAGGGGGTGAATGAGCAGTTCTTC.

This clone was found once. The rearrangement links TRBV4-1 to TRBJ1-1; D not resolved. The CDR3 spans 15 residues. CDR1 MGHRA and CDR2 YSYEKL come from the germline V gene. Trimming shortened V by 4 bases and J by 4 bases, and 16 bases separated the two germline ends. The CDR3 spells CASSRISVGGTEAFF. For the CDR3, the DNA is TGCGCCAGCAGCCGCATAAGTGTAGGTGGCACTGAAGCTTTCTTT.

A single count supports this clone. This chain uses TRBV2 with TRBJ1-1; no definite D call. The V gene lost 8 bases and the J gene lost 0 bases, with 7 bases spanning the gap. The CDR3 spans 12 residues. Germline CDR1 and CDR2: SNHLY and FYNNEI. DNA for the CDR3: TGTGCCAGCGAGGTCATGAACACTGAAGCTTTCTTT. Its translation: CASEVMNTEAFF. The full variable domain, rest sourced from reference TRBV2 and TRBJ1-1, is EPEVTQTPSHQVTQMGQEVILRCVPISNHLYFYWYRQILGQKVEFLVSFYNNEISEKSEIFDDQFSVERPDGSNFTLKIRSTKLEDSAMYFCASEVMNTEAFFGQGTRLTVV.

The chain combines TRBV6-5 with TRBJ1-2; no definite D call. The V gene's germline CDR1 is MNHEY and CDR2 SVGAGI. The length of the CDR3 is 13 residues. Trimming took 4 bases from V and 3 from J, leaving 9 bases between them. As DNA, the CDR3 is TGTGCCAGCAGTTTAGGGCGTTACTATGGCTACACCTTC. Translated, it gives CASSLGRYYGYTF.

The chain employs TRBV7-3 and TRBJ2-7, with D perhaps matching TRBD2 (6 bases). CDR1 SGHTA and CDR2 FQGTGA come from the germline V gene. V dropped 3 bases and J dropped 3 bases, with 12 bases sitting between them. The CDR3 consists of 14 residues. The CDR3 sequence: CASSFGASDYEQYF. CDR3 sequence (DNA): TGTGCCAGCAGCTTTGGGGCTAGCGACTACGAGCAGTACTTC.

The chain couples TRBV6-5 to TRBJ1-5; D remains unclear. The V and J ends lost 7 bases and 9 bases respectively, with 13 bases between them. Per germline, CDR1 MNHEY and CDR2 SVGAGI. There are 12 residues in the CDR3. The CDR3 DNA reads TGTGCCAGCAACGGCCCGGTCCGGCCCCAGCATTTT. Translation: CASNGPVRPQHF.

The V gene is TRBV6-5, the J gene TRBJ2-7; TRBD2 aligns across 7 bases. J lost 7 bases, V lost 8 bases, and 14 bases had no gene match. The CDR3 contains 14 residues. Germline-derived CDR1 and CDR2 are MNHEY and SVGAGI. The CDR3 sequence is CASQVQRWGGEQYF. CDR3 DNA sequence: TGTGCCAGCCAGGTTCAACGGTGGGGGGGGGAGCAGTACTTC.

This rearrangement joins TRBV5-1 to TRBJ1-1, with D possibly being TRBD1 (5 bases). The CDR3 sequence is 16 residues long. Trimming left V 0 bases short and J 0 bases short, with 12 bases between. Germline CDR1 SGHRS, CDR2 YFSETQ. CDR3 protein: CASSLDSGGVNTEAFF. CDR3 in DNA: TGCGCCAGCAGCTTGGATTCCGGGGGAGTGAACACTGAAGCTTTCTTT. Full variable domain (missing parts from reference TRBV5-1 and TRBJ1-1): KAGVTQTPRYLIKTRGQQVTLSCSPISGHRSVSWYQQTPGQGLQFLFEYFSETQRNKGNFPGRFSGRQFSNSRSEMNVSTLELGDSALYLCASSLDSGGVNTEAFFGQGTRLTVV.

The J gene is TRBJ1-4, the V gene TRBV7-9; tentative D call: TRBD1 (6 bases). CDR1 SEHNR and CDR2 FQNEAQ come from the germline V gene (reference sequence). The CDR3 contains 15 residues. The V end was cut by 4 bases, the J end by 4 bases, with 13 bases between. The CDR3 DNA follows: TGTGCCAGCAGCTCCCAGGGGCAAATTAATGAAAAACTGTTTTTT. Encoded protein: CASSSQGQINEKLFF.

The chain uses TRBV7-2 and TRBJ2-7, with D uncertain. Germline CDR1 is SGHTA and CDR2 is FQGNSA. Deletions cut 2 bases from V and 2 bases from J, with 13 bases between. The CDR3 covers 15 residues. The CDR3 region is CASSLWIGLAYEQYF. The CDR3 DNA is TGTGCCAGCAGCTTATGGATCGGGCTAGCCTACGAGCAGTACTTC.

The rearrangement joins TRBV7-3 to TRBJ1-6; no definite D call. CDR3 length: 15 residues. V lost 5 bases and J lost 3, with 11 bases in between. Germline lookup yields CDR1 SGHTA and CDR2 FQGTGA. The chain's CDR3 is CASSQEPGYNSPLHF. The CDR3 DNA reads as TGTGCCAGCAGCCAAGAACCGGGCTATAATTCACCCCTCCACTTT.

The rearrangement links TRBV19 to TRBJ1-5; D uncertain. Trimming removed 7 bases from V and 4 bases from J, with 11 bases in between. There are 13 residues in the CDR3. The germline CDR1 and CDR2 sequences are LNHDA and SQIVND (reference sequence). CDR3 protein: CASKNTHNQPQHF. CDR3 in DNA: TGTGCCAGTAAAAACACTCATAATCAGCCCCAGCATTTT.

The rearrangement uses TRBV6-1 and TRBJ1-6; possibly TRBD1 for D (5 bases). The CDR3 loop spans 17 amino acids. The germline V and J ends were trimmed by 0 bases and 7 bases, with 16 bases remaining between them. CDR1 and CDR2 (germline): MNHNS, SASEGT. CDR3 region: CASSEAPPGPSNSPLHF. CDR3 in DNA: TGTGCCAGCAGTGAAGCCCCACCGGGACCGTCCAATTCACCCCTCCACTTT.

The rearrangement uses TRBV18 and TRBJ2-1; possibly TRBD1 for D (5 bases). With 3 bases removed from V and 7 bases from J, the gap between germline ends came to 7 bases. The CDR3 has 12 amino acids. Germline assignment: CDR1 KGHSH and CDR2 LQKENI. The CDR3 here is CASSPQGNEQFF. Written as DNA, the CDR3 is TGTGCCAGCTCACCTCAGGGAAATGAGCAGTTCTTC.

This rearrangement joins TRBV5-5 to TRBJ2-6; 9 bases align to TRBD1. Germline V gives CDR1 SGHKS, CDR2 YYEKEE (reference sequence). The J segment lost 2 bases and the V segment lost 5 bases, leaving 5 bases of the junction unmatched. This CDR3 spans 16 amino acids. The CDR3 coding sequence is TGTGCCAGCAGTTTAACAGGGGGCGCTGGGGCCAACGTCCTGACTTTC. Translated, it gives CASSLTGGAGANVLTF.

V and J are TRBV27 and TRBJ2-2; weak D call: TRBD1 (6 bases). The V gene lost 1 base and the J gene lost 2 bases, with 17 bases spanning the gap. The V gene's germline CDR1 is MNHEY and CDR2 SMNVEV (reference sequence). The CDR3 covers 18 residues. The CDR3 DNA sequence: TGTGCCAGCAGTTTATGGGGGTGGGGGACAAGAAACACCGGGGAGCTGTTTTTT. Translated: CASSLWGWGTRNTGELFF.

The chain combines TRBV5-4 with TRBJ2-1; D not certain. V was cut by 4 bases and J by 0 bases, with 11 bases left in between. CDR1 SGHNT and CDR2 YYREEE come from the germline V gene (reference sequence). The CDR3 has 15 residues. CDR3 bases: TGTGCCAGCAGCACGACTCAAAGCTCCTACAATGAGCAGTTCTTC. The encoded protein is CASSTTQSSYNEQFF. Together with reference TRBV5-4 and TRBJ2-1, the CDR3 gives the full variable domain: ETGVTQSPTHLIKTRGQQVTLRCSSQSGHNTVSWYQQALGQGPQFIFQYYREEENGRGNFPPRFSGLQFPNYSSELNVNALELDDSALYLCASSTTQSSYNEQFFGPGTRLTVL.

This chain links TRBV28 with TRBJ1-1; 7 nucleotides line up with TRBD1. CDR1 and CDR2 from the germline V gene are MDHEN and SYDVKM. Trimming at V came to 6 bases and at J to 7 bases, leaving 5 bases not matched to a gene. This CDR3 comprises 12 residues. CDR3 sequence: CASRTGQLEAFF. CDR3 coding DNA: TGTGCCAGCAGAACGGGACAGCTTGAAGCTTTCTTT.

The gene calls are TRBV27 and TRBJ2-7, with 11 positions matching TRBD1. Per the germline V gene, CDR1 is MNHEY and CDR2 is SMNVEV (reference sequence). The V gene end was trimmed by 8 bases and the J gene end by 5 bases; junction bases not matched to a gene: 8. This CDR3 contains 14 residues. The CDR3, as DNA: TGTGCCAGCTCCCGGACAGGGGGCAGGGACGAGCAGTACTTC. Translated, it gives CASSRTGGRDEQYF.

The gene calls are TRBV6-1 and TRBJ1-5; D remains ambiguous. CDR3 length: 15 amino acids. Germline V gene data show CDR1 as MNHNS and CDR2 as SASEGT. V lost 6 bases, J lost 5 bases, and 17 bases lay in between. CDR3 residues: CASSRKGLPYQPQHF. The CDR3 DNA sequence: TGTGCCAGCAGCCGAAAGGGCTTGCCCTATCAGCCCCAGCATTTT.

The V and J genes are TRBV2 and TRBJ2-6, with unresolved D. Trimming pared 4 bases from V and 2 bases from J, leaving 6 bases between. CDR1 and CDR2 (germline): SNHLY, FYNNEI. The CDR3 runs 14 residues. For the CDR3, the DNA is TGTGCCAGCAGTGTTCTAGCTGGGGCCAACGTCCTGACTTTC. It codes for CASSVLAGANVLTF.

The V and J genes are TRBV5-1 and TRBJ1-1; D might be TRBD1 (5 bases). Trimming removed 0 bases at V and 4 bases at J, with 13 bases between. Germline V gene lookup returns CDR1 SGHRS and CDR2 YFSETQ. The CDR3 is 15 amino acids. Here the CDR3 DNA reads TGCGCCAGCAGCTTGGACGGGGCGAGGGGCACTGAAGCTTTCTTT. Encoded protein: CASSLDGARGTEAFF.

The gene calls are TRBV5-1 and TRBJ2-7; TRBD1 matches at 7 bases. Losses at the gene ends were 2 bases for V and 0 bases for J; bases not matched to a gene: 5. The V gene's germline CDR1 is SGHRS and CDR2 YFSETQ. CDR3 size: 15 residues. The CDR3 nucleotides are TGCGCCAGCAGCTTAACGACAGGGTTCTCCTACGAGCAGTACTTC. It specifies CASSLTTGFSYEQYF.

The V gene is TRBV16, the J gene TRBJ2-7; TRBD2 matches 7 bases. The CDR3 is 15 amino acids. CDR1 is KGHSY and CDR2 is FQNENV in the germline V gene. The ends lost 0 bases at V and 2 bases at J; junction bases unmatched: 4. The CDR3 region has the DNA TGTGCCAGCAGCCAATCAGCGGGGTCCCCCTACGAGCAGTACTTC. Its protein is CASSQSAGSPYEQYF.